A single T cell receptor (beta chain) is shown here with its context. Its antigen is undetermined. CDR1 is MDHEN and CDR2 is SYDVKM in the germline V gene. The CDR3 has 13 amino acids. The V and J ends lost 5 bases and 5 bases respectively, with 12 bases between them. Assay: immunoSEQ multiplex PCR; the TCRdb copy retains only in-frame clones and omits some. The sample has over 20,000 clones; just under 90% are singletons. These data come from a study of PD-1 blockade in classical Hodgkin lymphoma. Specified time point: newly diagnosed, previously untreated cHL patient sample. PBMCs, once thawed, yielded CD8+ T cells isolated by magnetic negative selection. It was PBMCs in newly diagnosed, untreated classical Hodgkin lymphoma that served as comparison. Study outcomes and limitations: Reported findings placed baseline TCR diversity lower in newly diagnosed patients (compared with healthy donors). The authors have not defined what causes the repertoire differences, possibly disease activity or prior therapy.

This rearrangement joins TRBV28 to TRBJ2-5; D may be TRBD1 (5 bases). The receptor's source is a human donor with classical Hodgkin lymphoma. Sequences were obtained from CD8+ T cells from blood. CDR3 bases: TGTGCCAGCAGTCCCTGGGGCACCGAGACCCAGTACTTC. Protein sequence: CASSPWGTETQYF.